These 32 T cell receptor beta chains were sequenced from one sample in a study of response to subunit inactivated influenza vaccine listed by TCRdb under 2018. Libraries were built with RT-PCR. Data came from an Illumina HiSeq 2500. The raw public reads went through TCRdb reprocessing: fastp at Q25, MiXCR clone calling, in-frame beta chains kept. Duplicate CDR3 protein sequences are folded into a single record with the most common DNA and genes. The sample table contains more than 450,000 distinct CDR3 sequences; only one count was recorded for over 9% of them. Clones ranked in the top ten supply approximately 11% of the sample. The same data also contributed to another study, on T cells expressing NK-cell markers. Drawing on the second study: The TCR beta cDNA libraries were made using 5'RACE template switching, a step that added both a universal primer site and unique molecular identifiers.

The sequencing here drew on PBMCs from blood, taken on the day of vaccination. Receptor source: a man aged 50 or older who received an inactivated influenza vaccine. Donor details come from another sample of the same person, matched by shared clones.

DNA for the CDR3: TGCAGCGCAATAAGAGCGGGAGTCACCTACGAGCAGTACTTC. Its protein is CSAIRAGVTYEQYF. The genes are TRBV29-1 and TRBJ2-7, with TRBD2 matching over 8 bases. The V gene end was trimmed by 7 bases and the J gene end by 2 bases; junction bases not matched to a gene: 10. This CDR3 has 14 amino acids. Germline CDR1 reads SQVTM; CDR2 reads ANQGSEA.

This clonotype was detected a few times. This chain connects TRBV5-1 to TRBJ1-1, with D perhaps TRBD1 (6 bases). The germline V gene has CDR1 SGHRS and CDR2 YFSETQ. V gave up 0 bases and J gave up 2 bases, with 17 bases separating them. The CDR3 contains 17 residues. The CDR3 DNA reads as TGCGCCAGCAGCTTGGCCGGGTTGGGGGCGGGTAACACTGAAGCTTTCTTT. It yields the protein CASSLAGLGAGNTEAFF.

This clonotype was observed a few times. Here the CDR3 DNA reads TGTGCCAGCAGTAGACCGGGACAGAGCCTTAGCTCCTACGAGCAGTACTTC. Translation: CASSRPGQSLSSYEQYF. The chain employs TRBV6-1 and TRBJ2-7; 7 bases agree with TRBD1. The CDR3 has 17 residues. Germline values: CDR1 MNHNS, CDR2 SASEGT. Trimming removed 5 bases from V and 0 bases from J; junction bases left unmatched: 13.

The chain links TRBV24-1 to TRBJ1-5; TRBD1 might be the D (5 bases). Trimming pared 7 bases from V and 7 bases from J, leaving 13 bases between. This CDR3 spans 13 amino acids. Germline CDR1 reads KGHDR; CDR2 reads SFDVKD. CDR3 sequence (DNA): TGTGCCACCAGCTTAGGGGCCGGGCAGCCCCAGCATTTT. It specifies CATSLGAGQPQHF.

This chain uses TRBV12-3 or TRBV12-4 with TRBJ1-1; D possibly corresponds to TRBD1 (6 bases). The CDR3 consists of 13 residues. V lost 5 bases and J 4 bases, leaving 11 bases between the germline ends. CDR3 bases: TGTGCCAGCAGTCTACAGGGAGTCACTGAAGCTTTCTTT. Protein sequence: CASSLQGVTEAFF.

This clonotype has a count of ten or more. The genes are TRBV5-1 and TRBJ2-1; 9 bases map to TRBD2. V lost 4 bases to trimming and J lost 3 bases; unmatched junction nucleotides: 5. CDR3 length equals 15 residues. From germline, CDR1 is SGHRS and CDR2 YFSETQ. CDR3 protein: CASSLLAGVYNEQFF. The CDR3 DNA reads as TGCGCCAGCAGCCTATTAGCGGGGGTCTACAATGAGCAGTTCTTC.

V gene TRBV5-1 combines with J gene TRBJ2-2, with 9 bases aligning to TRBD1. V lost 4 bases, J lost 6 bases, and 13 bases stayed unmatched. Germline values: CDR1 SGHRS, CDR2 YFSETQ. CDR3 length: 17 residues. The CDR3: CASSGSTGGMSAGELFF. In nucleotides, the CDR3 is TGCGCCAGCAGCGGGAGCACAGGGGGCATGTCCGCCGGGGAGCTGTTTTTT.

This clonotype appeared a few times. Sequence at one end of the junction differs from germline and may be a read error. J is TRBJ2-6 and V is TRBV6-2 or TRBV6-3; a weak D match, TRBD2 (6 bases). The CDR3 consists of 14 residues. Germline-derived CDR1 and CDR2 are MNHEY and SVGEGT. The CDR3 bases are TGTGCCAGCACCCGGGACTCTGGTGCCAACGTCCTGACTTTC. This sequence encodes CASTRDSGANVLTF.

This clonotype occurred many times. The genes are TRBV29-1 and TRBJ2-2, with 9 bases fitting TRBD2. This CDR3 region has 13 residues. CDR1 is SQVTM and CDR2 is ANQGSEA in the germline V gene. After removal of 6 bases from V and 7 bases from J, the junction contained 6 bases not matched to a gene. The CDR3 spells CSVFSGSYGELFF. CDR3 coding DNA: TGCAGCGTCTTTAGCGGGAGCTACGGGGAGCTGTTTTTT.

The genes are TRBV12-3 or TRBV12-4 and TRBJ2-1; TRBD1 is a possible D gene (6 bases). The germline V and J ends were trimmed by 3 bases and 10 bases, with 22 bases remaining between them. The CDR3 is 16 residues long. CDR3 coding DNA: TGTGCCAGCAGTTTGTCTCCAGGGGCGCAATGGATCGAGCAGTTCTTC. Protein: CASSLSPGAQWIEQFF.

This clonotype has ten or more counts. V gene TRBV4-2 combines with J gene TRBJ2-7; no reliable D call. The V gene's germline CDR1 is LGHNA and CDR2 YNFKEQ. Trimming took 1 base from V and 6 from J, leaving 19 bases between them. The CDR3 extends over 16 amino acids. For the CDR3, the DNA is TGTGCCAGCAGCCAAGTCGGCGTTATCCCTACTGGCGAGCAGTACTTC. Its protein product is CASSQVGVIPTGEQYF.

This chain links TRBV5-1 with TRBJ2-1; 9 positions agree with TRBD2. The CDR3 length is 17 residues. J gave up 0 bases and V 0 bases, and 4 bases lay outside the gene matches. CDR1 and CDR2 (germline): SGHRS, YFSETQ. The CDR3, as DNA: TGCGCCAGCAGCTTGGGAAGCGGGAGGCACTCCTACAATGAGCAGTTCTTC. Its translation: CASSLGSGRHSYNEQFF.

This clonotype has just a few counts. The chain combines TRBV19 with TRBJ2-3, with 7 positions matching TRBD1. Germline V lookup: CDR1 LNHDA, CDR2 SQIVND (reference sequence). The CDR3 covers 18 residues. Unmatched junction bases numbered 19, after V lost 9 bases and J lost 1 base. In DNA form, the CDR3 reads TGTGCCAGGTTAGCCGGGACAGATCGCGTCATCGGCACAGATACGCAGTATTTT. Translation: CARLAGTDRVIGTDTQYF.

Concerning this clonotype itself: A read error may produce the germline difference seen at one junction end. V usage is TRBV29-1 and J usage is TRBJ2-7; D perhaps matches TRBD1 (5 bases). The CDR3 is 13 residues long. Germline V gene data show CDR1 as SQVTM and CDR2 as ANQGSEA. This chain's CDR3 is CSVGTGDTYEQYF. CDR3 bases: TGCAGTGTTGGTACAGGCGATACCTACGAGCAGTACTTC.

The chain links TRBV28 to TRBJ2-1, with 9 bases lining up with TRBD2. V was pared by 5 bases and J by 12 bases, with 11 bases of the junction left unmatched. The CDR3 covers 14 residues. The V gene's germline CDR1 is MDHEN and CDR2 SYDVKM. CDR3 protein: CASSLVAGDFVQFF. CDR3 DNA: TGTGCCAGCAGTCTCGTAGCGGGAGACTTTGTGCAGTTCTTC.

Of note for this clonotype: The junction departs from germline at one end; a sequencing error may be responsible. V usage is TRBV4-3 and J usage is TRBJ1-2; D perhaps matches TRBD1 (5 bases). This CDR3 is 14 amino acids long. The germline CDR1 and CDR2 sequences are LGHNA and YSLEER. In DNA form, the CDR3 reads TGCGCTAGCAGCCAAGATTTGTCAGGGTATGGCTACACCTTC. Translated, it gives CASSQDLSGYGYTF.

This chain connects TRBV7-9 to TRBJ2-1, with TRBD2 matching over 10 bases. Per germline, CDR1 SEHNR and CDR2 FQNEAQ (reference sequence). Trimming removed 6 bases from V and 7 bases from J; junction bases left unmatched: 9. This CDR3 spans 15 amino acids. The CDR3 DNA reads TGTGCCAGCAGAGACAGCGGGGGGGCCAGGAATGAGCAGTTCTTC. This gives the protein CASRDSGGARNEQFF.

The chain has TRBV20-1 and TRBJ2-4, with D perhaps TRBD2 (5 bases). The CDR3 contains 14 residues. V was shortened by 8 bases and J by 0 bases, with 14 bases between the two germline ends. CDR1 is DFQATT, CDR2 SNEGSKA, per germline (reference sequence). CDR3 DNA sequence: TGCAGTATACCCCCTGCGGGAGCCAAAAACATTCAGTACTTC. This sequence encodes CSIPPAGAKNIQYF.

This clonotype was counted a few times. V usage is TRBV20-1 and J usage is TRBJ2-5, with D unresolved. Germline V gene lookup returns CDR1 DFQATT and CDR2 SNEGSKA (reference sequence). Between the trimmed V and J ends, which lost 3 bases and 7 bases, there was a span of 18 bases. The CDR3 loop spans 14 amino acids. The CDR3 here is CSARAGLKKGTQYF. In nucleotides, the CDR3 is TGCAGTGCTAGGGCCGGGCTCAAAAAGGGGACCCAGTACTTC.

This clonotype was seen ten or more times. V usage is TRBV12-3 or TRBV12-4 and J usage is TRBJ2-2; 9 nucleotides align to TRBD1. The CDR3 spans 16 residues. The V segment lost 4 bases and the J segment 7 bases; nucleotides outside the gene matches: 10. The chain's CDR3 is CASSYIPGQGGGELFF. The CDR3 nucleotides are TGTGCCAGCAGTTACATCCCGGGACAGGGCGGCGGGGAGCTGTTTTTT.

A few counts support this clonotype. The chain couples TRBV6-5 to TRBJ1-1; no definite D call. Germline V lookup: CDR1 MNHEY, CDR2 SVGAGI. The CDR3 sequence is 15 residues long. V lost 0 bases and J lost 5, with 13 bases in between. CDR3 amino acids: CASSYSLSPITEAFF. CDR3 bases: TGTGCCAGCAGTTACTCCCTATCCCCTATTACTGAAGCTTTCTTT.

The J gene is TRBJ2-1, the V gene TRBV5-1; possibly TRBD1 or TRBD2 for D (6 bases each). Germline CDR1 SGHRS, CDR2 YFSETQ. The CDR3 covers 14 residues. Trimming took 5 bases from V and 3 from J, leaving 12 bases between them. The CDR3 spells CASRGGLDYNEQFF. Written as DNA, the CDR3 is TGCGCCAGCAGAGGGGGGTTAGACTACAATGAGCAGTTCTTC.

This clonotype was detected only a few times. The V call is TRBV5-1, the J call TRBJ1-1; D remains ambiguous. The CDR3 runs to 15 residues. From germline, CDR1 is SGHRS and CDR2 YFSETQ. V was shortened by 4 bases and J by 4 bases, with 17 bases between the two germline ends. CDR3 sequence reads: CASSVEGLYGTEAFF. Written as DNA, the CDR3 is TGCGCCAGCAGCGTGGAGGGCCTCTATGGCACTGAAGCTTTCTTT. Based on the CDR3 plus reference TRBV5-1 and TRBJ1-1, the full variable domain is KAGVTQTPRYLIKTRGQQVTLSCSPISGHRSVSWYQQTPGQGLQFLFEYFSETQRNKGNFPGRFSGRQFSNSRSEMNVSTLELGDSALYLCASSVEGLYGTEAFFGQGTRLTVV.

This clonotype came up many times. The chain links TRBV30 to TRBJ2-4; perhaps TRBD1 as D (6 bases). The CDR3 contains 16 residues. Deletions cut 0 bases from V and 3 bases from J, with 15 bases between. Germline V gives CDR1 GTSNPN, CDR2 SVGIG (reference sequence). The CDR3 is CAWSVQDRRGKNIQYF. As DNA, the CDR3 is TGTGCCTGGAGTGTACAGGATCGCAGGGGCAAAAACATTCAGTACTTC.

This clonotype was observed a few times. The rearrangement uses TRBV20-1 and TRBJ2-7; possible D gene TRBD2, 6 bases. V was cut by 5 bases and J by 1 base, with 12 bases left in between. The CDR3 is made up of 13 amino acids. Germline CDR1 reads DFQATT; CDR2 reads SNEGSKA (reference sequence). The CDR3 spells CSAWDWGSYEQYF. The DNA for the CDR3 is TGCAGTGCTTGGGACTGGGGGTCCTACGAGCAGTACTTC.

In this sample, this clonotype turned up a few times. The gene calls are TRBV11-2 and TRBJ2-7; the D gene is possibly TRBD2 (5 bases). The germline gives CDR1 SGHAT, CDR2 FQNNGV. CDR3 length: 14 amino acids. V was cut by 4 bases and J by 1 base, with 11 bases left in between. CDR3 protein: CASSSELGSYEQYF. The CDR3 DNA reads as TGTGCCAGCAGCTCCGAACTAGGATCCTACGAGCAGTACTTC.

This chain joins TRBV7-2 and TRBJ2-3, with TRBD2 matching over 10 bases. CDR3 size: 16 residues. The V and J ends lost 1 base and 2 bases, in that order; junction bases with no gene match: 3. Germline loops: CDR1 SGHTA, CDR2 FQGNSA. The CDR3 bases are TGTGCCAGCAGCTTAGTGGGACTAGCGACCACAGATACGCAGTATTTT. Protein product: CASSLVGLATTDTQYF.

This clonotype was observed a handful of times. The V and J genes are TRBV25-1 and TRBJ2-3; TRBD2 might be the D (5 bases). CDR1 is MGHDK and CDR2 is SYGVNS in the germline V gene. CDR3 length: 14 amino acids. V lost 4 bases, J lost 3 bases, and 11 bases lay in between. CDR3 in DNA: TGTGCCAGCAGTGGGCAGATAGCGACAGATACGCAGTATTTT. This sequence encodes CASSGQIATDTQYF. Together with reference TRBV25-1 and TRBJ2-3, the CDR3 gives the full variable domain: EADIYQTPRYLVIGTGKKITLECSQTMGHDKMYWYQQDPGMELHLIHYSYGVNSTEKGDLSSESTVSRIRTEHFPLTLESARPSHTSQYLCASSGQIATDTQYFGPGTRLTVL.

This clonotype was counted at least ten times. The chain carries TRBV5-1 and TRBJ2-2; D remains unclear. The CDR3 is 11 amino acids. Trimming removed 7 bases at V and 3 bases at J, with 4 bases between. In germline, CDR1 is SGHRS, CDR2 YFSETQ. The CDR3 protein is CASGDTGELFF. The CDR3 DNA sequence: TGCGCCAGCGGAGACACCGGGGAGCTGTTTTTT.

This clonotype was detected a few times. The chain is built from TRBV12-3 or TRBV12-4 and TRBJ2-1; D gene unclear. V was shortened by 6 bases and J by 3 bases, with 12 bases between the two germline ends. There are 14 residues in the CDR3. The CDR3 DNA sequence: TGTGCCAGCAGCCTAGGACGGCTCTACAATGAGCAGTTCTTC. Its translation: CASSLGRLYNEQFF.

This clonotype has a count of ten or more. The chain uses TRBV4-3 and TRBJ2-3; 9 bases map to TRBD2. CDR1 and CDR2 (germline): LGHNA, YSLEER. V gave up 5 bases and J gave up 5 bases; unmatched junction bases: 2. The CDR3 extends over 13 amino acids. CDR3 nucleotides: TGCGCCAGCAGCGTGACTAGCGGAGATACGCAGTATTTT. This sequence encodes CASSVTSGDTQYF.

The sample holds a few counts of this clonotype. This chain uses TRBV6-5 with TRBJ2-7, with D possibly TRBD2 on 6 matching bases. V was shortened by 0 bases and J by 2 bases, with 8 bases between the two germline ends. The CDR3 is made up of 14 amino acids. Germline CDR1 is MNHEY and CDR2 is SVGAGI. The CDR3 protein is CASSYSWGAYEQYF. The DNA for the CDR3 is TGTGCCAGCAGTTACTCTTGGGGGGCCTACGAGCAGTACTTC.